This T cell receptor (beta chain) was retrieved from a study of cytomegalovirus exposure and HLA in healthy donors. The CDR3 runs 15 residues. The germline CDR1 and CDR2 sequences are LGHNA and YNFKEQ. The V end was cut by 0 bases, the J end by 1 base, with 10 bases between. Primers: 60 Vbeta forward and 13 Jbeta reverse. Libraries were prepared by immunoSEQ multiplex PCR; TCRdb keeps only in-frame clonotypes and omits some of them. The sample includes fewer than 250,000 clones, 65% to 85% of them seen just once. The origin of this receptor is a boy aged 2 to 10 in good health and CMV-seronegative. Sequenced: PBMCs. The chain joins TRBV4-2 to TRBJ2-7, with D possibly matching TRBD1 (5 bases). CDR3 protein: CASSQEGAESYEQYF. The CDR3 nucleotides are TGTGCCAGCAGCCAAGAAGGGGCAGAGTCCTACGAGCAGTACTTC.